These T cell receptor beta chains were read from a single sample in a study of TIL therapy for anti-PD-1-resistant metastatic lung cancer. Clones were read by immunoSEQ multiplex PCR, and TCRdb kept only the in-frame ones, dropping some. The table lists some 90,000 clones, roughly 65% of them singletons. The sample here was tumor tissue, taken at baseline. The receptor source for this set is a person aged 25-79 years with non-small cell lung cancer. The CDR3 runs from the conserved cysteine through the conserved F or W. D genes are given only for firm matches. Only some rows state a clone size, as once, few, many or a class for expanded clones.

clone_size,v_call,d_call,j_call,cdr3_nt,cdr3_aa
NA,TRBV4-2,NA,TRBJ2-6,TGTGCCAGCAGCCAACGGGAGCAGTCTAGCTCTGGGGCCAACGTCCTGACTTTC,CASSQREQSSSGANVLTF
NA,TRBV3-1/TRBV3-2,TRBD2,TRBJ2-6,TGTGCCAGCAGCCCCCAGGGAGGGTTCCCCTCTGGGGCCAACGTCCTGACTTTC,CASSPQGGFPSGANVLTF
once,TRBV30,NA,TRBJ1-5,TGTGCCTGGAGTGTTGAGGCAGTCAATCAGCCCCAGCATTTT,CAWSVEAVNQPQHF
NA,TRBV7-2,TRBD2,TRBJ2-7,TGTGCCAGCAGCGAGGCCCTAGCGGGATCCCCTGAAGAGCAGTACTTC,CASSEALAGSPEEQYF
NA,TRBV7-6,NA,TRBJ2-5,TGTGCCAGCAGCCGGGAAGACAGTAGGGACGGTACCCAGTACTTC,CASSREDSRDGTQYF
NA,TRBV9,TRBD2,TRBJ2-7,TGTGCCAGCAGCTACGGACTAGCGGGAGCCGAGCAGTACTTC,CASSYGLAGAEQYF
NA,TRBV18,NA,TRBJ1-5,TGTGCCAGCTCACCCTTAGACGGCGATCAGCCCCAGCATTTT,CASSPLDGDQPQHF
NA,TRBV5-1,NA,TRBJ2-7,TGCGCCAGCAGCCCCTCGGACAGCCCCTACGAGCAGTACTTC,CASSPSDSPYEQYF
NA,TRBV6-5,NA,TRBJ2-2,TGTGCCAGCAGTTTGGGTCAGGTCGTCACCGGGGAGCTGTTTTTT,CASSLGQVVTGELFF
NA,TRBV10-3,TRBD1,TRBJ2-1,TGTGCCATCAGTGATACCCGGACAGGGAAGGCGTACAATGAGCAGTTCTTC,CAISDTRTGKAYNEQFF
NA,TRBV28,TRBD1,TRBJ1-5,TGTGCCAGCAGTCCCGGGACAGGGGGCCTTTATAGCAATCAGCCCCAGCATTTT,CASSPGTGGLYSNQPQHF
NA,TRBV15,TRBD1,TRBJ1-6,TGTGCCACCAGCAGGGAGGGGGCCGGCCGAACCCTCCACTTT,CATSREGAGRTLHF
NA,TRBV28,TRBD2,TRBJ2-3,TGTGCCAGCAGTTCCCCGACTAGCGGGAGCGGGGCAGATACGCAGTATTTT,CASSSPTSGSGADTQYF
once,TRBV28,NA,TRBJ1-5,TGTGCCAGCAGGGTCGGGGGAGGTCAGCCCCAGCATTTT,CASRVGGGQPQHF
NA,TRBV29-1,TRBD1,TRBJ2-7,TGCAGCGCTACAGGGGGCAAGTACGAGCAGTACTTC,CSATGGKYEQYF
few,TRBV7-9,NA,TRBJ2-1,TGTGCCAGCAGCTTATCGTACAATGAGCAGTTCTTC,CASSLSYNEQFF
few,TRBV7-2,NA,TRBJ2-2,TGTGCCAGCAGCTACCCCAGGGAAAAGGCCAACACCGGGGAGCTGTTTTTT,CASSYPREKANTGELFF
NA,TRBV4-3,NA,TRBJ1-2,TGCGCCAGCAGCCAAGATGAAGCGACAGACTATGGCTACACCTTC,CASSQDEATDYGYTF
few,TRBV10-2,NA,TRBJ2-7,TGCGCCAGACCGGGGCCCACCTACGAGCAGTACTTC,CARPGPTYEQYF
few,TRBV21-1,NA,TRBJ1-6,TGTGCCAGCAGCGGGCAGGTCTTCTCCTATAATTCACCCCTCCACTTT,CASSGQVFSYNSPLHF
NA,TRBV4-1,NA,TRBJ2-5,TGCGCCAGCAGCCAAGGACCGGCGGGTGAGACCCAGTACTTC,CASSQGPAGETQYF
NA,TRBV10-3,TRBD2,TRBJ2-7,TGTGCCATCAGTGCCAAAAGCGGGGGGGACTCCTACGAGCAGTACTTC,CAISAKSGGDSYEQYF
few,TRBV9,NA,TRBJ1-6,TGTGCCAGCAGCGGACAGAGACAATCACCCCTCCACTTT,CASSGQRQSPLHF
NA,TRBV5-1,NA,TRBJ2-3,TGCGCCAGCAGCTCCACAGATACGCAGTATTTT,CASSSTDTQYF
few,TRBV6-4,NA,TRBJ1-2,TGTGCCAGCAGCCCCGGGACACCGGGCCGGGGCTACACCTTC,CASSPGTPGRGYTF
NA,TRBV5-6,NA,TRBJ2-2,TGTGCCAGCAGCTTATTGGGGGTAGGCACCGGGGAGCTGTTTTTT,CASSLLGVGTGELFF
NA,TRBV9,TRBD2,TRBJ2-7,TGTGCCAGCAGCGTAGATGGCGGGGGGTCCTACGAGCAGTACTTC,CASSVDGGGSYEQYF
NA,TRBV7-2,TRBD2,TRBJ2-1,TGTGCCAGCAGAATCTCGGGGACTAGCGGGACCACTGGGGAGCAGTTCTTC,CASRISGTSGTTGEQFF
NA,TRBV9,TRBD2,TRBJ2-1,TGTGCCAGCAGCGTAGGGCTAGCGGGGGGGATGAATAATGAGCAGTTCTTC,CASSVGLAGGMNNEQFF
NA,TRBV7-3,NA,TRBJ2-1,TGTGCCAGCAGCTTACAAGCCATTCGGGCTAGCTCCTACAATGAGCAGTTCTTC,CASSLQAIRASSYNEQFF
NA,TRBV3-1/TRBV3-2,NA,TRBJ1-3,TGTGCCAGCAGCCAAGTTAAAGGACTTAGCATATATTTT,CASSQVKGLSIYF
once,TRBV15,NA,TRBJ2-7,TGTGCCACCAGCAGAGATTCCGGCAGGAGTATAATCTACGAGCAGTACTTC,CATSRDSGRSIIYEQYF
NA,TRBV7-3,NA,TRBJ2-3,TGTGCCAGCAGCCCCCAGGGGGATACGCAGTATTTT,CASSPQGDTQYF
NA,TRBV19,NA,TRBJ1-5,TGTGCCAGTAGCAAGCAGGGTATGCATCAGCCCCAGCATTTT,CASSKQGMHQPQHF
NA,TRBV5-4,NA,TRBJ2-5,TGTGCCAGCAGCTTGTCGGGGGCACAAGAGACCCAGTACTTC,CASSLSGAQETQYF
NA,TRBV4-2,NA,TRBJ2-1,TGTGCCAGCAGCCAAGATGGGAAGAATGAGCAGTTCTTC,CASSQDGKNEQFF
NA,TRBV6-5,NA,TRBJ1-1,TGTGCCAGCAGTTACATAAGAAGGTTTGGGGACACTGAAGCTTTCTTT,CASSYIRRFGDTEAFF
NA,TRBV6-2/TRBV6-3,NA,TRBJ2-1,TGTGCCAGCAGTTTCGAAAGGAGCTCCTACAATGAGCAGTTCTTC,CASSFERSSYNEQFF
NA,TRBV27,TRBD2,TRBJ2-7,TGTGCCAGCAGGCAGGCGGCTAGCGGGACCTACGAGCAGTACTTC,CASRQAASGTYEQYF
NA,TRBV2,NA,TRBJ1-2,TGTGCCAGCAGTGAAGCGACCGGCCGGGTTGATGGCTACACCTTC,CASSEATGRVDGYTF